The sequence of this T cell receptor beta chain was determined in a study of beta chain features in type 1 diabetes. V trimming: 1 base; J trimming: 6 bases; junction bases outside the gene matches: 2. Germline V lookup: CDR1 SEHNR, CDR2 FQNEAQ (reference sequence). The CDR3 consists of 14 residues. This clone was counted a few times. The antigen remains unidentified. Points from the study as a whole: TCRB CDR3s from Type 1 diabetes patients were moderately but significantly shorter in all four CD4+ subsets.

Expressed TCRB transcripts were sequenced because the isolated RNA had all been reverse transcribed beforehand. Profiled with immunoSEQ multiplex PCR; TCRdb holds only in-frame clones, not every one. The table has some 250,000 clones, around 9.9% seen once; the top ten hold around 0.017%. The genes are TRBV7-9 and TRBJ2-7; TRBD2 matches 11 bases. The sequencing sample was made of naive CD4+ T cells from blood. This clonotype was obtained from a man aged 25-45 years with type 1 diabetes. This chain's CDR3 is CASSLGLAGTEQYF. CDR3 in DNA: TGTGCCAGCAGCTTAGGACTAGCGGGGACCGAGCAGTACTTC.